Listed below are T cell receptor beta chains from one sample, sequenced in a study of cytomegalovirus exposure and HLA in healthy donors. Data came from immunoSEQ multiplex PCR; TCRdb stores just in-frame clones and leaves some out. The sample records nearly 200,000 clones, around 83% being singletons. Sequenced input: PBMCs. The receptors come from a woman in her 30s in good health and CMV-seropositive. Each CDR3 is given with its conserved first and last residue. The D gene is left open where the match is weak. A row's size may be missing; if present it is once, few, many or a size class.

abundance,v_gene,d_gene,j_gene,CDR3aa,CDR3nt
-,TRBV9,TRBD1,TRBJ2-5,CASSVDRGDGETQYF,TGTGCCAGCAGCGTAGACAGGGGGGACGGAGAGACCCAGTACTTC
-,TRBV20-1,-,TRBJ2-1,CSARVGYEQFF,TGCAGTGCTAGAGTTGGCTATGAGCAGTTCTTC
-,TRBV5-1,-,TRBJ1-1,CASSLSGDPRSTEAFF,TGCGCCAGCAGCTTATCTGGCGATCCTCGGAGCACTGAAGCTTTCTTT
-,TRBV15,-,TRBJ2-3,CATSSLGWASRTDTQYF,TGTGCCACCAGCAGTTTGGGTTGGGCTTCCCGCACAGATACGCAGTATTTT
-,TRBV19,TRBD1,TRBJ2-3,CASTPDRSTDTQYF,TGTGCCAGTACCCCGGACAGGAGCACAGATACGCAGTATTTT
-,TRBV6-1,-,TRBJ1-5,CASMSFQIAQPQHF,TGTGCCAGCATGTCCTTCCAAATAGCTCAGCCCCAGCATTTT
-,TRBV18,TRBD1,TRBJ1-3,CASSSGTVGNTIYF,TGTGCCAGCTCATCGGGGACAGTCGGAAACACCATATATTTT
-,TRBV4-2,TRBD1,TRBJ1-3,CASSQPQTGPGNTIYF,TGTGCCAGCAGCCAACCCCAGACAGGGCCTGGAAACACCATATATTTT
few,TRBV10-3,-,TRBJ1-5,CAISESNRVDQPQHF,TGTGCCATCAGTGAGTCCAACAGGGTGGATCAGCCCCAGCATTTT
-,TRBV15,-,TRBJ1-4,CATSRAGGGEKLFF,TGTGCCACCAGCAGAGCTGGGGGGGGCGAAAAACTGTTTTTT
-,TRBV19,-,TRBJ2-5,CASSIIGGQQETQYF,TGTGCCAGTAGTATTATAGGGGGACAACAAGAGACCCAGTACTTC
-,TRBV5-1,-,TRBJ1-1,CASSLDPPGQLNTEAFF,TGCGCCAGCAGCTTGGATCCTCCCGGACAGTTGAACACTGAAGCTTTCTTT
-,TRBV19,TRBD2,TRBJ2-7,CASRNSGSIYEQYF,TGTGCCAGTAGAAATAGCGGGAGTATTTACGAGCAGTACTTC
-,TRBV6-5,-,TRBJ2-7,CASSYSRGWNEQYF,TGTGCCAGCAGTTACTCGCGGGGCTGGAACGAGCAGTACTTC
-,TRBV19,TRBD2,TRBJ2-1,CASSRGTSSYNEQFF,TGTGCCAGCTCGCGGGGGACTAGCTCCTACAATGAGCAGTTCTTC
-,TRBV2,TRBD1,TRBJ1-2,CASSEMADRAGGYTF,TGTGCCAGCAGTGAAATGGCAGACAGGGCAGGGGGCTACACCTTC
once,TRBV29-1,TRBD2,TRBJ2-3,CSVTSGFTDTQYF,TGCAGCGTTACTAGCGGGTTCACAGATACGCAGTATTTT
-,TRBV7-9,-,TRBJ2-2,CASSFLAGELFF,TGTGCCAGCAGCTTCTTAGCCGGGGAGCTGTTTTTT
-,TRBV7-2,TRBD2,TRBJ2-1,CASSLPGLAGVGQFF,TGTGCCAGCAGCTTACCGGGACTAGCGGGAGTGGGGCAGTTCTTC
-,TRBV5-6,-,TRBJ1-2,CASTFGGGYTF,TGTGCCAGCACCTTCGGGGGAGGCTACACCTTC
-,TRBV27,TRBD2,TRBJ2-7,CASSLAGSYEQYF,TGTGCCAGCAGCCTAGCGGGCTCCTACGAGCAGTACTTC
-,TRBV25-1,-,TRBJ1-5,CASSSQGSNQPQHF,TGTGCCAGCAGTTCGCAGGGAAGCAATCAGCCCCAGCATTTT
-,TRBV28,TRBD1,TRBJ2-7,CASRSGTASYEQYF,TGTGCCAGCAGGTCCGGGACAGCCTCCTACGAGCAGTACTTC
-,TRBV11-1,-,TRBJ2-3,CASSLPGSTDTQYF,TGTGCCAGCAGCTTACCCGGGAGCACAGATACGCAGTATTTT
-,TRBV20-1,-,TRBJ1-5,CSASSTQPQHF,TGCAGTGCTAGCAGTACCCAGCCCCAGCATTTT
-,TRBV27,TRBD1,TRBJ1-1,CASSLTGVPEAFF,TGTGCCAGCAGTTTAACAGGGGTTCCTGAAGCTTTCTTT
-,TRBV5-6,-,TRBJ1-4,CASSLELANEKLFF,TGTGCCAGCAGCTTGGAGCTCGCTAATGAAAAACTGTTTTTT
-,TRBV28,TRBD2,TRBJ2-1,CASRASGSDEQFF,TGTGCCAGCAGGGCTAGCGGGAGCGATGAGCAGTTCTTC
-,TRBV27,TRBD2,TRBJ2-5,CASSSARLAGGLETQYF,TGTGCCAGCAGTTCCGCGAGACTAGCGGGAGGCTTAGAGACCCAGTACTTC
once,TRBV5-1,-,TRBJ2-5,CASSDGVEETQYF,TGCGCCAGCAGCGACGGGGTCGAAGAGACCCAGTACTTC
-,TRBV6-5,-,TRBJ2-1,CASSSGVGLAEQFF,TGTGCCAGCAGTTCCGGGGTGGGTTTAGCTGAGCAGTTCTTC
-,TRBV9,TRBD2,TRBJ2-3,CASSVGGAGASTDTQYF,TGTGCCAGCAGCGTAGGAGGGGCGGGAGCTAGCACAGATACGCAGTATTTT
-,TRBV4-1,-,TRBJ1-2,CASSPVTTGIYGYTF,TGCGCCAGCAGCCCTGTGACTACAGGGATCTATGGCTACACCTTC
-,TRBV6-5,TRBD2,TRBJ2-1,CASSLSGLAGGKEQFF,TGTGCCAGCAGTTTATCCGGACTAGCGGGAGGTAAGGAGCAGTTCTTC
-,TRBV5-1,-,TRBJ2-3,CASSFVLRATQYF,TGCGCCAGCAGCTTTGTTTTGCGGGCTACGCAGTATTTT
-,TRBV7-7,-,TRBJ2-5,CASSLGLYGETQYF,TGTGCTAGCAGCTTAGGTCTATACGGGGAGACCCAGTACTTC
once,TRBV11-3,TRBD2,TRBJ2-2,CASSLGLAGNTGELFF,TGTGCCAGCAGCCTCGGACTAGCGGGAAACACCGGGGAGCTGTTTTTT
-,TRBV5-4,-,TRBJ2-2,CASSPDRSSTGELFF,TGTGCCAGCAGCCCCGACAGGTCGTCCACCGGGGAGCTGTTTTTT
once,TRBV27,-,TRBJ2-1,CASSYDYPYNEQFF,TGTGCCAGCAGTTACGACTACCCCTACAATGAGCAGTTCTTC
-,TRBV5-1,TRBD2,TRBJ2-3,CASSLARTSGRPDTQYF,TGCGCCAGCAGCTTGGCCCGGACTAGCGGGAGACCAGATACGCAGTATTTT
-,TRBV7-8,-,TRBJ2-3,CASTRGSDTQYF,TGTGCCAGCACCCGAGGGTCGGATACGCAGTATTTT
-,TRBV6-5,-,TRBJ2-5,CASSYTVIRQGGTQYF,TGTGCCAGCAGTTACACGGTTATAAGGCAGGGGGGGACCCAGTACTTC
-,TRBV11-2,TRBD1,TRBJ2-3,CASGGTGLSTDTQYF,TGTGCCAGCGGAGGGACAGGGCTTAGCACAGATACGCAGTATTTT
once,TRBV6-1,TRBD1,TRBJ1-5,CASSVGDRLNQPQHF,TGTGCCAGCAGTGTGGGGGACAGACTCAATCAGCCCCAGCATTTT
few,TRBV6-5,-,TRBJ1-1,CASSYRGGEAFF,TGTGCCAGCAGTTACCGGGGAGGTGAAGCTTTCTTT
-,TRBV28,-,TRBJ2-7,CASSLRGPYEQYF,TGTGCCAGCAGTTTGCGGGGACCCTACGAGCAGTACTTC
-,TRBV9,-,TRBJ1-5,CASSATGSSNQPQHF,TGTGCCAGCAGCGCCACAGGCTCAAGCAATCAGCCCCAGCATTTT
once,TRBV7-9,TRBD1,TRBJ1-2,CASSRDSDQGYTF,TGTGCCAGCAGTCGGGACAGTGATCAGGGCTACACCTTC
-,TRBV5-6,TRBD1,TRBJ1-1,CASSLTGQRNTEAFF,TGTGCCAGCAGCTTGACGGGACAGAGGAACACTGAAGCTTTCTTT
once,TRBV19,TRBD1,TRBJ1-1,CASRDRGLNTEAFF,TGTGCCAGTAGGGACAGGGGGCTCAACACTGAAGCTTTCTTT
-,TRBV5-1,TRBD1,TRBJ2-7,CASSFGTGVYEQYF,TGCGCCAGCAGTTTCGGGACAGGGGTTTACGAGCAGTACTTC
many,TRBV19,-,TRBJ1-5,CASSIIGNQPQHF,TGTGCCAGTAGTATAATCGGGAATCAGCCCCAGCATTTT
-,TRBV6-5,-,TRBJ1-5,CASSAGTNSNQPQHF,TGTGCCAGCAGTGCGGGGACTAATAGCAATCAGCCCCAGCATTTT
-,TRBV6-1,-,TRBJ2-2,CASSEDRAGELFF,TGTGCCAGCAGTGAAGACAGGGCTGGGGAGCTGTTTTTT
once,TRBV4-1,TRBD1,TRBJ1-1,CASSQIQGGTEAFF,TGCGCCAGCAGCCAAATACAGGGGGGGACTGAAGCTTTCTTT
-,TRBV7-9,-,TRBJ1-3,CAASPRDTIYF,TGTGCCGCCTCTCCGCGGGACACCATATATTTT
once,TRBV6-4,TRBD2,TRBJ2-2,CASSNSGSSGELFF,TGTGCCAGCAGTAATAGCGGGAGTTCCGGGGAGCTGTTTTTT